Listed here are 9 T cell receptor beta chains from one sample, sequenced in a study of T cell changes during pregnancy in multiple sclerosis. Repertoires were generated with immunoSEQ multiplex PCR, while TCRdb's copy carries only in-frame clones and drops some. This sample carries about 36,000 clones, 90% to 95% of them seen once, and the ten largest clones take around 0.47%. Material: CD4+ T cells from peripheral blood mononuclear cells, obtained in the second trimester of pregnancy. These receptors were collected from a female donor in good health, enrolled as a control in a pregnancy study.

The chain links TRBV9 to TRBJ1-2; 7 nucleotides align to TRBD1. This CDR3 spans 16 amino acids. The germline V gene encodes CDR1 SGDLS and CDR2 YYNGEE. The J segment lost 2 bases and the V segment lost 1 base, leaving 8 bases of the junction unmatched. The CDR3 spells CASSVMPDRVNYGYTF. CDR3 sequence (DNA): TGTGCCAGCAGCGTAATGCCTGACAGGGTAAACTATGGCTACACCTTC. The variable domain in full, completed from reference TRBV9 and TRBJ1-2, reads DSGVTQTPKHLITATGQRVTLRCSPRSGDLSVYWYQQSLDQGLQFLIQYYNGEERAKGNILERFSAQQFPDLHSELNLSSLELGDSALYFCASSVMPDRVNYGYTFGSGTRLTVV.

The chain recombines TRBV10-1 with TRBJ1-2; perhaps TRBD1 as D (6 bases). This CDR3 spans 13 amino acids. CDR1 and CDR2 (germline): WNHNN, SYGVQD (reference sequence). Trimming shortened V by 6 bases and J by 8 bases, and 16 bases separated the two germline ends. DNA for the CDR3: TGCGCCAGCAGCTCAACAGGGAGTCACGGCTACACCTTC. It is translated as CASSSTGSHGYTF.

The V call is TRBV19, the J call TRBJ2-5, with a possible D match to TRBD2 (6 bases). Trimming took off 3 bases at V and 5 bases at J, with 13 bases between the two ends. Per the germline V gene, CDR1 is LNHDA and CDR2 is SQIVND (reference sequence). The CDR3 is 14 residues long. CDR3 nucleotides: TGTGCCAGTAGTATCAACCCTCGGGGGGAGACCCAGTACTTC. It translates to CASSINPRGETQYF. The full variable domain, its missing parts supplied by reference TRBV19 and TRBJ2-5, is DGGITQSPKYLFRKEGQNVTLSCEQNLNHDAMYWYRQDPGQGLRLIYYSQIVNDFQKGDIAEGYSVSREKKESFPLTVTSAQKNPTAFYLCASSINPRGETQYFGPGTRLLVL.

Sample share makes this clone medium-sized. The chain is built from TRBV5-1 and TRBJ1-1, with no clear D. Looked up from germline, CDR1 is SGHRS and CDR2 is YFSETQ. Deletions cut 0 bases from V and 1 base from J, with 10 bases between. This CDR3 has 15 amino acids. The CDR3 coding sequence is TGCGCCAGCAGCTTGGCCGAGACAAAGAACACTGAAGCTTTCTTT. Its protein is CASSLAETKNTEAFF.

Comments on this clone: Other DNA sequences in this sample translate to the same CDR3. This chain uses TRBV7-2 with TRBJ1-5; 7 nucleotides line up with TRBD1. The CDR3 spans 13 residues. In germline, CDR1 is SGHTA, CDR2 FQGNSA. V was pared by 5 bases and J by 5 bases, with 3 bases of the junction left unmatched. CDR3 region: CASSIRGDQPQHF. The CDR3 DNA follows: TGTGCCAGCAGCATCAGGGGGGATCAGCCCCAGCATTTT.

The chain is built from TRBV9 and TRBJ2-7; a weak D match, TRBD1 (6 bases). Trimming left V 4 bases short and J 4 bases short, with 12 bases between. The germline gives CDR1 SGDLS, CDR2 YYNGEE. CDR3 length: 13 amino acids. The CDR3 nucleotides read TGTGCCAGCAGCCCCACAGGGTGGTACGAGCAGTACTTC. Its protein product is CASSPTGWYEQYF.

V usage is TRBV5-6 and J usage is TRBJ2-5, with 7 positions matching TRBD1. In germline, CDR1 is SGHDT, CDR2 YYEEEE. V dropped 4 bases and J dropped 2; count of bases not matched to a gene: 2. The length of the CDR3 is 13 residues. CDR3 in DNA: TGTGCCAGCAGCGGGACAGTTCAAGAGACCCAGTACTTC. It codes for CASSGTVQETQYF.

The J gene is TRBJ1-5, the V gene TRBV10-1; D is undetermined. V was pared by 7 bases and J by 1 base, with 14 bases between. The CDR3 spans 15 residues. Germline values: CDR1 WNHNN, CDR2 SYGVQD (reference sequence). CDR3 region: CASIKPERSNQPQHF. The CDR3 DNA sequence: TGCGCCAGCATAAAACCAGAAAGAAGCAATCAGCCCCAGCATTTT.

This chain links TRBV6-1 with TRBJ2-7, with 11 bases lining up with TRBD2. The CDR3 is made up of 16 amino acids. CDR1 and CDR2 (germline): MNHNS, SASEGT. The V segment lost 3 bases and the J segment 2 bases; nucleotides outside the gene matches: 6. CDR3 protein: CASSDATSGAAYEQYF. The CDR3 DNA reads as TGTGCCAGCAGTGATGCGACTAGCGGGGCGGCCTACGAGCAGTACTTC.